Shown below are 30 T cell receptor beta chains from a single sample sequenced in a study of blood T cell repertoires in COVID-19. TCRdb's copy holds only in-frame clones and misses some; the assay was immunoSEQ multiplex PCR. The table records some 180,000 clones, around 78% of them present only once. The sequencing sample was made of peripheral blood. The receptor source for this set is a woman aged 80 or over with active or convalescent COVID-19.

This chain connects TRBV19 to TRBJ1-6; the match to TRBD1 covers 12 bases. The CDR3 is made up of 18 amino acids. Trimming removed 5 bases from V and 7 bases from J; junction bases left unmatched: 12. Germline CDR1 LNHDA, CDR2 SQIVND (reference sequence). The CDR3 DNA reads as TGTGCCAGTAGTGTCCAACGGGACAGGGGGCTAACCAATTCACCCCTCCACTTT. Protein product: CASSVQRDRGLTNSPLHF.

This chain joins TRBV19 and TRBJ1-1, with D tentatively TRBD1 (5 bases). The germline V and J ends were trimmed by 10 bases and 0 bases, with 27 bases remaining between them. The germline V gene has CDR1 LNHDA and CDR2 SQIVND (reference sequence). The CDR3 runs 18 residues. The CDR3 protein is CATTAWRGPLKMNTEAFF. The CDR3 nucleotides are TGTGCCACTACCGCGTGGCGGGGCCCCCTAAAAATGAACACTGAAGCTTTCTTT.

The V and J genes are TRBV18 and TRBJ1-5; the match to TRBD1 covers 7 bases. The J segment lost 3 bases and the V segment lost 1 base, leaving 6 bases of the junction unmatched. Germline loops: CDR1 KGHSH, CDR2 LQKENI. The CDR3 extends over 16 amino acids. This chain's CDR3 is CASSPRAGGDNQPQHF. The CDR3, as DNA: TGTGCCAGCTCACCACGAGCAGGGGGTGACAATCAGCCCCAGCATTTT.

The chain is built from TRBV15 and TRBJ1-1; maybe TRBD1 (5 bases). The CDR3 totals 13 residues. Germline V CDR1 and CDR2: LNHNV, YYDKDF (reference sequence). V lost 5 bases and J lost 0, with 7 bases in between. The CDR3 DNA follows: TGTGCCACCAGCGGGGGGATGAACACTGAAGCTTTCTTT. This encodes CATSGGMNTEAFF.

The V gene is TRBV29-1, the J gene TRBJ2-7, with TRBD1 matching over 7 bases. Trimming cost V 4 bases and J 3 bases; bases outside gene matches: 6. The CDR3 contains 13 residues. CDR1 is SQVTM and CDR2 is ANQGSEA in the germline V gene. The DNA for the CDR3 is TGCAGCGTTGTCCTATGGGACAGCTACGAGCAGTACTTC. Translated, it gives CSVVLWDSYEQYF.

The CDR3 here is CAAGRDTEAFF. CDR3 sequence (DNA): TGTGCCGCAGGGAGGGACACTGAAGCTTTCTTT. The chain is built from TRBV6-5 and TRBJ1-1; maybe TRBD1 (5 bases). Germline CDR1 is MNHEY and CDR2 is SVGAGI. V was clipped by 11 bases and J by 3 bases, with 10 bases between them. The length of the CDR3 is 11 residues.

The chain is built from TRBV5-1 and TRBJ2-7; maybe TRBD1 (5 bases). Germline-derived CDR1 and CDR2 are SGHRS and YFSETQ. The ends were cut back, 0 bases at V and 7 bases at J, with 11 bases in the middle. The CDR3 runs 13 residues. The CDR3 DNA is TGCGCCAGCAGCTTGGGGGGCTACGGGGAGCAGTACTTC. Translated: CASSLGGYGEQYF.

The V and J genes are TRBV19 and TRBJ2-1, with no clear D. Deletions cut 5 bases from V and 4 bases from J, with 3 bases between. CDR3 length equals 11 residues. CDR1 is LNHDA and CDR2 is SQIVND in the germline V gene (reference sequence). CDR3: CASSVYNEQFF. CDR3 nucleotide sequence: TGTGCCAGTAGTGTATACAATGAGCAGTTCTTC.

The chain has TRBV29-1 and TRBJ1-1, with TRBD1 matching over 8 bases. The germline gives CDR1 SQVTM, CDR2 ANQGSEA. V shed 7 bases, J shed 1 base, and the junction held 5 bases outside the gene matches. The CDR3 runs 13 residues. CDR3 coding DNA: TGCAGCGCTGGACAGGGAGCGAACACTGAAGCTTTCTTT. Its translation is CSAGQGANTEAFF.

The rearrangement links TRBV11-2 to TRBJ2-7; TRBD1 matches 10 bases. The ends lost 2 bases at V and 3 bases at J; junction bases unmatched: 4. The CDR3 covers 15 residues. The germline V gene has CDR1 SGHAT and CDR2 FQNNGV. CDR3 residues: CASSLRRDRGYEQYF. In nucleotides, the CDR3 is TGTGCCAGCAGCTTACGCCGGGACAGGGGCTACGAGCAGTACTTC.

The chain is built from TRBV6-6 and TRBJ1-1, with TRBD1 matching 7 bases. Trimming took 4 bases from V and 7 from J; bases not matched to a gene: 3. CDR1 and CDR2 from the germline V gene are MNHNY and SVGAGI (reference sequence). The CDR3 covers 12 residues. The CDR3 here is CASSFGDSEAFF. In DNA, the CDR3 is TGTGCCAGCAGTTTTGGGGACAGTGAAGCTTTCTTT.

The V and J genes are TRBV5-1 and TRBJ2-7; D might be TRBD2 (5 bases). The CDR3 loop spans 15 amino acids. Looked up from germline, CDR1 is SGHRS and CDR2 is YFSETQ. V lost 0 bases and J 4 bases, leaving 14 bases between the germline ends. CDR3 coding DNA: TGCGCCAGCAGCTTGGATGATACGGGCGGGTACGAGCAGTACTTC. Protein sequence: CASSLDDTGGYEQYF.

The V gene is TRBV20-1, the J gene TRBJ1-2; D might be TRBD1 (5 bases). Between the trimmed V and J ends, which lost 4 bases and 5 bases, there was a span of 8 bases. The CDR3 runs to 11 residues. Germline CDR1 reads DFQATT; CDR2 reads SNEGSKA (reference sequence). The CDR3 nucleotides read TGCAGTGCTATAGCAGGGTATGGCTACACCTTC. Its protein is CSAIAGYGYTF.

This chain's CDR3 is CASTTGRGETQYF. CDR3 DNA: TGTGCCAGCACCACGGGGAGGGGAGAGACCCAGTACTTC. The chain recombines TRBV7-9 with TRBJ2-5, with 7 bases lining up with TRBD2. CDR3 length: 13 amino acids. The germline V gene has CDR1 SEHNR and CDR2 FQNEAQ (reference sequence). With 7 bases clipped from V and 4 bases from J, the junction kept 6 bases outside the gene matches.

The V call is TRBV6-6, the J call TRBJ2-5; 10 bases are shared with TRBD2. The V and J ends lost 2 bases and 5 bases, in that order; junction bases with no gene match: 5. Germline CDR1 MNHNY, CDR2 SVGAGI (reference sequence). This CDR3 has 15 amino acids. The CDR3 region has the DNA TGTGCCAGCAGTTACGAGCGGGGGGGCCAGGAGACCCAGTACTTC. Its translation is CASSYERGGQETQYF.

This chain uses TRBV5-1 with TRBJ2-1; 11 bases line up with TRBD2. J lost 7 bases, V lost 4 bases, and 10 bases had no gene match. CDR1 and CDR2 (germline): SGHRS, YFSETQ. The CDR3 loop spans 16 amino acids. The CDR3 DNA is TGCGCCAGCAGCGTAAGGCCTAGCGGGGGGATGAATGAGCAGTTCTTC. The encoded protein is CASSVRPSGGMNEQFF.

The chain couples TRBV28 to TRBJ2-2, with D perhaps matching TRBD2 (6 bases). This CDR3 is built from 15 residues. From germline, CDR1 is MDHEN and CDR2 SYDVKM. The ends were cut back, 6 bases at V and 5 bases at J, with 16 bases in the middle. CDR3 amino acids: CASSPAGGSTGELFF. The CDR3 DNA follows: TGTGCCAGCAGCCCCGCTGGGGGGTCAACCGGGGAGCTGTTTTTT.

The chain is built from TRBV19 and TRBJ2-7; a possible D gene is TRBD1 (6 bases). This CDR3 contains 14 residues. V lost 6 bases to trimming and J lost 4 bases, with 16 bases between them. The germline V gene has CDR1 LNHDA and CDR2 SQIVND (reference sequence). The CDR3 DNA reads as TGTGCCAGTAGCAGACCCGGACAGCCGTACGAGCAGTACTTC. Translation: CASSRPGQPYEQYF.

The J gene is TRBJ2-7, the V gene TRBV6-6; TRBD1 aligns across 8 bases. CDR1 and CDR2 (germline): MNHNY, SVGAGI (reference sequence). The CDR3 is made up of 15 amino acids. V gave up 0 bases and J gave up 1 base; unmatched junction bases: 2. CDR3 DNA: TGTGCCAGCAGTTACTCCTGGGACAGGTCCTACGAGCAGTACTTC. Residues: CASSYSWDRSYEQYF.

This clone has only a few counts. The CDR3 region is CAIQAGGLKDTQYF. The DNA of the CDR3 is TGTGCCATTCAAGCGGGGGGGCTAAAAGATACGCAGTATTTT. This chain uses TRBV2 with TRBJ2-3; 10 bases line up with TRBD2. There are 14 residues in the CDR3. Per germline, CDR1 SNHLY and CDR2 FYNNEI. The V segment lost 10 bases and the J segment 5 bases; nucleotides outside the gene matches: 9.

This chain links TRBV28 with TRBJ2-3; D possibly corresponds to TRBD1 (5 bases). The CDR3 sequence is 14 residues long. In germline, CDR1 is MDHEN, CDR2 SYDVKM. V lost 6 bases and J 3 bases, leaving 13 bases between the germline ends. The CDR3 protein is CASSPDIKTDTQYF. For the CDR3, the DNA is TGTGCCAGCAGCCCGGACATAAAGACAGATACGCAGTATTTT.

The V gene is TRBV7-9, the J gene TRBJ1-4; 7 bases fit TRBD1. Germline trimming cut 5 bases from V and 7 bases from J; bases unmatched to any gene: 13. CDR1 is SEHNR and CDR2 is FQNEAQ in the germline V gene (reference sequence). This CDR3 is built from 16 residues. CDR3 sequence reads: CASSQGTALTSEKLFF. The CDR3 region has the DNA TGTGCCAGCAGCCAGGGGACAGCCCTTACGTCTGAAAAACTGTTTTTT.

The chain couples TRBV6-5 to TRBJ2-2; 7 bases are shared with TRBD1. Germline V CDR1 and CDR2: MNHEY, SVGAGI. With 4 bases clipped from V and 4 bases from J, the junction kept 9 bases outside the gene matches. The length of the CDR3 is 16 residues. Here the CDR3 reads CASSSSLSGGTGELFF. For the CDR3, the DNA is TGTGCCAGCAGTTCTTCTCTTTCAGGGGGCACCGGGGAGCTGTTTTTT.

J is TRBJ2-1 and V is TRBV4-3; 11 bases match TRBD2. This CDR3 spans 17 amino acids. CDR1 and CDR2 (germline): LGHNA, YSLEER. V lost 2 bases and J lost 2; bases outside the gene matches: 5. The CDR3 sequence is CASSQLFSGGAYNEQFF. The CDR3 DNA sequence: TGCGCCAGCAGCCAACTATTTAGCGGGGGGGCCTACAATGAGCAGTTCTTC.

Concerning this clone: A read error may produce the germline difference seen at one junction end. The rearrangement uses TRBV6-1 and TRBJ1-3, with no clear D. This CDR3 has 13 residues. Germline V gives CDR1 MNHNS, CDR2 SASEGT. The CDR3, as DNA: TGTGCCAGCCGTGAGGCCTCTGGAAACACCATATATTTT. This gives the protein CASREASGNTIYF.

A remark on this clone: Different DNA sequences within this sample yield the same CDR3. This rearrangement joins TRBV10-3 to TRBJ1-2; TRBD1 aligns across 9 bases. This CDR3 has 13 residues. Trimming at V came to 4 bases and at J to 3 bases, leaving 0 bases not matched to a gene. Germline V lookup: CDR1 ENHRY, CDR2 SYGVKD. The CDR3 coding sequence is TGTGCCATCAGTGGACAGGGGGACTATGGCTACACCTTC. As protein: CAISGQGDYGYTF.

This chain joins TRBV30 and TRBJ1-4; D possibly corresponds to TRBD1 (6 bases). CDR1 is GTSNPN, CDR2 SVGIG, per germline (reference sequence). V shed 3 bases and J shed 7 bases, with 18 bases lying between them. The CDR3 runs to 15 residues. In DNA form, the CDR3 reads TGTGCCTGGAGGCCCACAGGGACGATTGGTGAAAAACTGTTTTTT. It is translated as CAWRPTGTIGEKLFF.

The sample holds a few counts of this clone. The J gene is TRBJ1-2, the V gene TRBV28; D unclear. Germline CDR1 is MDHEN and CDR2 is SYDVKM. The germline V and J ends were trimmed by 6 bases and 4 bases, with 18 bases remaining between them. The CDR3 totals 15 residues. CDR3 sequence (DNA): TGTGCCAGCAGCTACCCCTTCCTCGGAGGCTATGGCTACACCTTC. It translates to CASSYPFLGGYGYTF.

The chain links TRBV6-2 or TRBV6-3 to TRBJ2-5; D is possibly TRBD1 (6 bases). The CDR3 extends over 14 amino acids. Germline V CDR1 and CDR2: MNHEY, SVGEGT. The V and J ends lost 0 bases and 6 bases respectively, with 11 bases between them. The CDR3: CASSYSSGVQTQYF. DNA for the CDR3: TGTGCCAGCAGTTACTCGTCAGGGGTACAGACCCAGTACTTC.

This clone was picked up many times. V is TRBV18 and J is TRBJ1-2, with 10 bases aligning to TRBD1. V shed 3 bases and J 6 bases; nucleotides not matched to a gene: 7. CDR1 and CDR2 from the germline V gene are KGHSH and LQKENI. This CDR3 comprises 15 residues. CDR3 sequence (DNA): TGTGCCAGCTCACCGCTACCGGGACAGGGGAATGGCTACACCTTC. Translation: CASSPLPGQGNGYTF.